The 25 T cell receptor beta chains below all came from one sample that was sequenced in a study of shared clonotypes between healthy human individuals. The protocol was immunoSEQ multiplex PCR, while the TCRdb copy is restricted to in-frame clones and leaves out a portion. Of a few million clones in the sample, approximately 93% were seen once. The material sequenced was naive CD4+ T cells from PBMCs. As for subset: CD45RA+ positively selected. These TCRs come from a man younger than 35 in good health. Some clones in this sample may be carry-over from other donors' samples.

The chain couples TRBV6-1 to TRBJ1-2; D is possibly TRBD1 (5 bases). The CDR3 has 15 residues. V was cut by 8 bases and J by 1 base, with 17 bases left in between. CDR1 and CDR2 from the germline V gene are MNHNS and SASEGT. CDR3 protein: CASQTRGRDNYGYTF. The CDR3 DNA is TGTGCCAGCCAAACCCGGGGGAGAGATAACTATGGCTACACCTTC.

The chain uses TRBV29-1 and TRBJ1-2, with 8 bases aligning to TRBD1. With 6 bases clipped from V and 8 bases from J, the junction kept 14 bases outside the gene matches. Germline V gene data show CDR1 as SQVTM and CDR2 as ANQGSEA. This CDR3 has 14 amino acids. CDR3: CSVDRTGLGGGYTF. DNA for the CDR3: TGCAGCGTGGACCGGACAGGGCTGGGTGGGGGCTACACCTTC.

A remark on this clone: The junction shows a germline mismatch at one end, possibly a read error. J is TRBJ2-3 and V is TRBV2, with 7 bases aligning to TRBD1. The CDR3 has 11 residues. Germline V gene data show CDR1 as SNHLY and CDR2 as FYNNEI. CDR3 amino acids: CASKYGQGDWF. CDR3 DNA: TGTGCCAGCAAATATGGGCAGGGGGATTGGTTT.

The chain uses TRBV18 and TRBJ2-7; 7 nucleotides match TRBD2. Germline values: CDR1 KGHSH, CDR2 LQKENI. The ends lost 8 bases at V and 0 bases at J; junction bases unmatched: 7. The CDR3 is made up of 14 amino acids. CDR3 sequence reads: CASTPSGDSYEQYF. DNA of the CDR3: TGTGCCAGCACTCCGAGCGGGGACTCCTACGAGCAGTACTTC.

This chain connects TRBV7-2 to TRBJ2-1; D gene ambiguous. The CDR3 has 11 amino acids. With 5 bases removed from V and 10 bases from J, the gap between germline ends came to 9 bases. The germline CDR1 and CDR2 sequences are SGHTA and FQGNSA. The CDR3 DNA follows: TGTGCCAGCAGCCCCTCCGGGGAGCAGTTCTTC. Translation gives CASSPSGEQFF.

V usage is TRBV27 and J usage is TRBJ2-5, with TRBD2 identical over 11 bases. The CDR3 has 16 amino acids. Germline loops: CDR1 MNHEY, CDR2 SMNVEV (reference sequence). The V gene end was trimmed by 6 bases and the J gene end by 3 bases; junction bases not matched to a gene: 9. As DNA, the CDR3 is TGTGCCAGCAGACCTACACTAGCGGGGGCTGAAGAGACCCAGTACTTC. Protein product: CASRPTLAGAEETQYF.

The V and J genes are TRBV28 and TRBJ1-1; D not resolved. Germline V gene lookup returns CDR1 MDHEN and CDR2 SYDVKM. This CDR3 has 12 residues. The V gene lost 10 bases and the J gene lost 1 base, with 10 bases spanning the gap. CDR3 amino acids: CATSTTNTEAFF. The CDR3 DNA reads as TGTGCCACCAGCACCACGAACACTGAAGCTTTCTTT.

This clone was picked up one time. The J gene is TRBJ1-2, the V gene TRBV27, with D tentatively TRBD1 (5 bases). The CDR3 is 14 amino acids. Germline CDR1 MNHEY, CDR2 SMNVEV (reference sequence). V was pared by 5 bases and J by 6 bases, with 16 bases between. DNA of the CDR3: TGTGCCAGCAGTCCCAGGAGGGGTTGGGATGGCTACACCTTC. Residues: CASSPRRGWDGYTF.

This chain uses TRBV5-1 with TRBJ1-2, with TRBD1 as a possible D gene (5 bases). The CDR3 has 15 amino acids. V lost 0 bases, J lost 7 bases, and 16 bases lay in between. Germline V gene data show CDR1 as SGHRS and CDR2 as YFSETQ. In DNA, the CDR3 is TGCGCCAGCAGCTTGGGTGGCAGGGAAAGGCGTGGCTACACCTTC. This sequence encodes CASSLGGRERRGYTF.

The gene calls are TRBV14 and TRBJ1-1; D remains unclear. Germline V gene sequence: CDR1 SGHDN, CDR2 FVKESK. The CDR3 contains 13 residues. Trimming removed 0 bases from V and 4 bases from J, with 6 bases in between. CDR3 in amino acids: CASSQDPSTEAFF. CDR3 nucleotides: TGTGCCAGCAGCCAAGATCCGTCCACTGAAGCTTTCTTT.

The chain carries TRBV28 and TRBJ1-1, with TRBD1 identical over 7 bases. The germline V gene has CDR1 MDHEN and CDR2 SYDVKM. J lost 5 bases, V lost 5 bases, and 5 bases had no gene match. The CDR3 loop spans 13 amino acids. This CDR3 reads CASSAPGGTEAFF. The CDR3 bases are TGTGCCAGCAGTGCCCCAGGGGGGACTGAAGCTTTCTTT.

The V call is TRBV2, the J call TRBJ1-2; tentatively, D is TRBD1 (5 bases). Trimming cost V 6 bases and J 1 base, with 12 bases left between them. The germline gives CDR1 SNHLY, CDR2 FYNNEI. This CDR3 is 14 amino acids long. The CDR3 nucleotides read TGTGCCAGCAGAGGGACCGAGAATAACTATGGCTACACCTTC. Its translation is CASRGTENNYGYTF. Based on the CDR3 plus reference TRBV2 and TRBJ1-2, the full variable domain is EPEVTQTPSHQVTQMGQEVILRCVPISNHLYFYWYRQILGQKVEFLVSFYNNEISEKSEIFDDQFSVERPDGSNFTLKIRSTKLEDSAMYFCASRGTENNYGYTFGSGTRLTVV.

This chain's CDR3 is CASSPQLAGTDTQYF. The DNA of the CDR3 is TGTGCCAGCAGCCCGCAACTAGCGGGGACGGATACGCAGTATTTT. The chain is built from TRBV7-9 and TRBJ2-3; 10 nucleotides agree with TRBD2. This CDR3 is built from 15 residues. V dropped 5 bases and J dropped 6; count of bases not matched to a gene: 8. Germline CDR1 reads SEHNR; CDR2 reads FQNEAQ (reference sequence).

V and J are TRBV29-1 and TRBJ1-2; the match to TRBD1 covers 10 bases. V shed 6 bases, J shed 4 bases, and the junction held 8 bases outside the gene matches. Germline assignment: CDR1 SQVTM and CDR2 ANQGSEA. The CDR3 extends over 14 amino acids. The CDR3 DNA sequence: TGCAGCGTCAGGGACAGGGGAGGAGTCTATGGCTACACCTTC. This translates into CSVRDRGGVYGYTF.

V is TRBV9 and J is TRBJ2-7; D gene ambiguous. The germline V gene has CDR1 SGDLS and CDR2 YYNGEE. The CDR3 loop spans 14 amino acids. V was shortened by 0 bases and J by 4 bases, with 11 bases between the two germline ends. The CDR3, as DNA: TGTGCCAGCAGCGTAGGCCCAGACTGGTACGAGCAGTACTTC. Amino acids: CASSVGPDWYEQYF.

The genes are TRBV5-1 and TRBJ2-7; 10 bases are shared with TRBD1. Losses at the gene ends were 4 bases for V and 0 bases for J; bases not matched to a gene: 10. CDR1 SGHRS and CDR2 YFSETQ come from the germline V gene. The length of the CDR3 is 17 residues. For the CDR3, the DNA is TGCGCCAGCAGCGGGGGGACAGGGGCCCTTACCTCCTACGAGCAGTACTTC. Its translation: CASSGGTGALTSYEQYF. Complete variable domain (other parts from reference TRBV5-1 and TRBJ2-7): KAGVTQTPRYLIKTRGQQVTLSCSPISGHRSVSWYQQTPGQGLQFLFEYFSETQRNKGNFPGRFSGRQFSNSRSEMNVSTLELGDSALYLCASSGGTGALTSYEQYFGPGTRLTVT.

The chain uses TRBV7-2 and TRBJ2-1; D uncertain. V lost 2 bases and J lost 2, with 13 bases in between. The CDR3 is made up of 16 amino acids. Per the germline V gene, CDR1 is SGHTA and CDR2 is FQGNSA. CDR3 residues: CASSLRSYPTYNEQFF. The CDR3 nucleotides are TGTGCCAGCAGCTTACGATCGTATCCGACCTACAATGAGCAGTTCTTC. The full variable domain, with the rest looked up from reference TRBV7-2 and TRBJ2-1, is GAGVSQSPSNKVTEKGKDVELRCDPISGHTALYWYRQSLGQGLEFLIYFQGNSAPDKSGLPSDRFSAERTGGSVSTLTIQRTQQEDSAVYLCASSLRSYPTYNEQFFGPGTRLTVL.

The chain combines TRBV5-1 with TRBJ1-4, with D unclear. The V end lost 5 bases, the J end lost 3 bases, and 8 bases lay between the germline ends. In germline, CDR1 is SGHRS, CDR2 YFSETQ. This CDR3 region has 13 residues. CDR3 region: CASRGQPNEKLFF. The CDR3 nucleotides read TGCGCCAGCAGGGGCCAGCCTAATGAAAAACTGTTTTTT.

The V call is TRBV7-2, the J call TRBJ1-2; TRBD1 might be the D (5 bases). V lost 0 bases and J 5 bases, leaving 13 bases between the germline ends. From germline, CDR1 is SGHTA and CDR2 FQGNSA. CDR3 size: 15 residues. Here the CDR3 reads CASSLAARGVYGYTF. The CDR3 nucleotides are TGTGCCAGCAGCTTAGCGGCCCGGGGGGTGTATGGCTACACCTTC.

This rearrangement joins TRBV14 to TRBJ2-7; a weak D match, TRBD1 (6 bases). CDR1 and CDR2 from the germline V gene are SGHDN and FVKESK. Deletions cut 6 bases from V and 3 bases from J, with 12 bases between. The CDR3 runs to 13 residues. The CDR3 reads CASRAGTSYEQYF. The CDR3 DNA reads TGTGCCAGCAGGGCCGGGACAAGCTACGAGCAGTACTTC.

This chain uses TRBV28 with TRBJ1-4; possibly TRBD1 for D (6 bases). There are 14 residues in the CDR3. V gave up 6 bases and J gave up 8 bases, with 16 bases separating them. The germline gives CDR1 MDHEN, CDR2 SYDVKM. The CDR3 protein is CASSPGGAGEKLFF. For the CDR3, the DNA is TGTGCCAGCAGCCCCGGGGGGGCTGGAGAAAAACTGTTTTTT.

The chain recombines TRBV14 with TRBJ1-1; 8 positions match TRBD1. Trimming cost V 1 base and J 5 bases; bases outside gene matches: 9. This CDR3 has 16 residues. Germline V gene data show CDR1 as SGHDN and CDR2 as FVKESK. This chain's CDR3 is CASSQVAGGAGTEAFF. CDR3 in DNA: TGTGCCAGCAGCCAAGTGGCAGGGGGCGCGGGGACTGAAGCTTTCTTT.

This clone has a single count. The chain recombines TRBV2 with TRBJ2-3; 12 bases map to TRBD2. The V and J ends lost 7 bases and 6 bases, in that order; junction bases with no gene match: 8. Germline V gives CDR1 SNHLY, CDR2 FYNNEI. The CDR3 totals 15 residues. CDR3 protein: CASTATGLAGDTQYF. CDR3 in DNA: TGTGCCAGCACCGCTACGGGACTAGCGGGTGATACGCAGTATTTT.

V is TRBV4-1 and J is TRBJ2-3; D is unresolved. V gave up 0 bases and J gave up 1 base, with 5 bases separating them. CDR1 and CDR2 (germline): MGHRA, YSYEKL. This CDR3 spans 14 amino acids. The CDR3 is CASSQDKGTDTQYF. DNA for the CDR3: TGCGCCAGCAGCCAAGATAAGGGCACAGATACGCAGTATTTT.

Worth noting for this clone: Additional DNA sequences in this sample encode the identical CDR3. The J gene is TRBJ2-5, the V gene TRBV6-1; 7 bases match TRBD1. CDR1 is MNHNS and CDR2 is SASEGT in the germline V gene. V shed 5 bases, J shed 1 base, and the junction held 1 base outside the gene matches. The CDR3 runs 13 residues. CDR3 region: CASSRTGQETQYF. The CDR3, as DNA: TGTGCCAGCAGTAGGACAGGCCAAGAGACCCAGTACTTC.